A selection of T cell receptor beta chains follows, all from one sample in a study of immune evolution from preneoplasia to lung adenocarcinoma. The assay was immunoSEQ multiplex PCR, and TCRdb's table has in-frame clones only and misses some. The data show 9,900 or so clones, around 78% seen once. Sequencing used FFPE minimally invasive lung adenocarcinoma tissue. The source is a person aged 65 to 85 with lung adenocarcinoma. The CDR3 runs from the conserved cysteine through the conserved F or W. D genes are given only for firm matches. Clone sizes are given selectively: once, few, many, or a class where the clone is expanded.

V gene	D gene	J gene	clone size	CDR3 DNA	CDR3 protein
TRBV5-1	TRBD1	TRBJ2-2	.	TGCGCCAGCAGCTTTAAGACAGGGCTAGCCGGGGAGCTGTTTTTT	CASSFKTGLAGELFF
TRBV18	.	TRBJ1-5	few	TGTGCCAGCTCAGGGGGGGGCAATCAGCCCCAGCATTTT	CASSGGGNQPQHF
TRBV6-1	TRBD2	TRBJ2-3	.	TGTGCCAGCAGCGAGGAAGCGGGGGGGCGAGATACGCAGTATTTT	CASSEEAGGRDTQYF
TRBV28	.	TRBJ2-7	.	TGTGCCAGCAGTTCGACAGTCCCCTACGAGCAGTACTTC	CASSSTVPYEQYF
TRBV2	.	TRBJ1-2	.	TGTGCCAGCAGTGTAACCAAGACCACTGGCTACACCTTC	CASSVTKTTGYTF
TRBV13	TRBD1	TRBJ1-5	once	TGTGCCAGCAGCCTGAGACAGGGATCGGTTGCAAATCAGCCCCAGCATTTT	CASSLRQGSVANQPQHF
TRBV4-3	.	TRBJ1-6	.	TGCGCCAGCAGCCACCGACTCCGGGACCCTAATTCACCCCTCCACTTT	CASSHRLRDPNSPLHF
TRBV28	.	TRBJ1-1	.	TGTGCCAGCAGCCCTAGTGACAGGAACACTGAAGCTTTCTTT	CASSPSDRNTEAFF
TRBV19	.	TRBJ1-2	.	TGTGCCAGTAGTCCCCTCGACGGCAGGGCCGAGTCTGGCTACACCTTC	CASSPLDGRAESGYTF
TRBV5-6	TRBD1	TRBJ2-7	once	TGTGCCACCTTTCGGACAGGGGGATCAGGGGGGTACGAGCAGTACTTC	CATFRTGGSGGYEQYF
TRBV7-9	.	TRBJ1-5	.	TGTGCCAGCAGCTTTCCAGGAGAAAATCAGCCCCAGCATTTT	CASSFPGENQPQHF
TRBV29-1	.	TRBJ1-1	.	TGCAGCGTTGTTGGGCAGATCACTGAAGCTTTCTTT	CSVVGQITEAFF
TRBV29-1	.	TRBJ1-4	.	TGCAGCGTTGCCGACCCAGTACAGGAGGATTCGGCTAATGAAAAACTGTTTTTT	CSVADPVQEDSANEKLFF